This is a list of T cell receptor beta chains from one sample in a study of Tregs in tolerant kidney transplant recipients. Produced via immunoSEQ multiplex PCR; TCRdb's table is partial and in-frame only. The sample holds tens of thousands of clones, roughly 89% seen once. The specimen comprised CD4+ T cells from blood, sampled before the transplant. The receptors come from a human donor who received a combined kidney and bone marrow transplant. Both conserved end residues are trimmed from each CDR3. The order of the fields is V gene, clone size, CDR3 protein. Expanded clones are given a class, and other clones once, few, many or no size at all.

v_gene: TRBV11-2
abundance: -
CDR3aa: ASSLDRWRSSYNEQF

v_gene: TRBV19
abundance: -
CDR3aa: ASSIAGQGNYGYT

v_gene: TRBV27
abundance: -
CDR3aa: ASSSSVHTGSQY

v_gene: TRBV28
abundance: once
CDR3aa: ASSPFWGDHGYT

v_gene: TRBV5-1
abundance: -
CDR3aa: ASSLGKRTVDRYEQY

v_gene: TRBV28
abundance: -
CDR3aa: ASMGQVYEQY

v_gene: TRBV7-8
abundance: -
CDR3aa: ASSPRGGRANEKLF

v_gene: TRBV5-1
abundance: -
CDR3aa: ASGEGQGEQY

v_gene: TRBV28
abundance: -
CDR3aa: ASRKGVGGYT

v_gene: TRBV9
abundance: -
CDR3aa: ASSVEQGRFSGANVLT

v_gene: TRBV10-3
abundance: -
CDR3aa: AISDLAGAGETQY

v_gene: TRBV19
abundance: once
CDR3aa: ASSLGGQLNQPQH

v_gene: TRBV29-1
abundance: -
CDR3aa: SVAEGPNEQY

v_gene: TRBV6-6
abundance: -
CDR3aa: ASSHDRGYNEQF

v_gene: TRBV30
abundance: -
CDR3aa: AWRTTGANVLT

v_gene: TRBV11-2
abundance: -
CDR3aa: ASTGTSRYEQF

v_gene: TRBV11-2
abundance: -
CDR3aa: ASSFGLAAYNEQF

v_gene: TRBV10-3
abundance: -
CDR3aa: AISHPSGPYNEQF

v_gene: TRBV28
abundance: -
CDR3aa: ASSLTGSSGANEQF

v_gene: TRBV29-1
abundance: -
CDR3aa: SACPGTGSNEKLF

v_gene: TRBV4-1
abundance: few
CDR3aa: ASSQETGSYGYT

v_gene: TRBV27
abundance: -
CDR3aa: ASRAGSWPAEAF

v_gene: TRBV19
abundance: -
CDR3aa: ASMGGPSYEQY

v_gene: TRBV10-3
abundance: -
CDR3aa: AISERQGPDTQY

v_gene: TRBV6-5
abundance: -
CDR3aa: ASRRDRGNYGYT

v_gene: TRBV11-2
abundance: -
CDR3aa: ASSSQRNEQF

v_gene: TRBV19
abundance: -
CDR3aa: ASTPRVFYNEQF

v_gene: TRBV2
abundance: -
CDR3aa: ASMTGKGQETQY

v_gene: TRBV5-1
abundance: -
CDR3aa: ASSLVLSGKETQY

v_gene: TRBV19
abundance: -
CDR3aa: ASSIIAGNQPQH

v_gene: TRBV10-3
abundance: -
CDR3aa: AIGPQALGANVLT

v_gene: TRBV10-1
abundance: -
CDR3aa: ASSDRLAQAWY

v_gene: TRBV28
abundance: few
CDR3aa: ASNAAPYGYT

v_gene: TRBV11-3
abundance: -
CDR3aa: ASSLGEYSQQF

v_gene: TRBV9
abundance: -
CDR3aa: ASSVSAAGELF

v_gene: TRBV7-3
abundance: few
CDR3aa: ASSPAKRTGELF

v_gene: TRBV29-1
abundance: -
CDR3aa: SVQVTGGSETQY

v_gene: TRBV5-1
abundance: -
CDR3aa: ASSSGTGDYNEQF

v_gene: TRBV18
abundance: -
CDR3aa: ASSTGTSGTQETQY

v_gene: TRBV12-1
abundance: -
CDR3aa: ASSAIIGQSRANVLT

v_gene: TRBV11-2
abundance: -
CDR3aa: ASSLEGVSTGELF

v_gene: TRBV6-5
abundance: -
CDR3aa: ASSRGQSGYT

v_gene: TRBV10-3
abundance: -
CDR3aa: AISRQGGGTEAF

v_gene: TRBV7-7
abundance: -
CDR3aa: ASRRAGDETQY

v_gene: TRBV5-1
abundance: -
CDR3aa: ASSLQGLDYGYT

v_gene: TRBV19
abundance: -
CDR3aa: ASSIGQGVGETQY

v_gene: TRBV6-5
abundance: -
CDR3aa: ATRDRSSRMGKLF

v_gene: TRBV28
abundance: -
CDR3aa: ASSPWDTRGNTEAF

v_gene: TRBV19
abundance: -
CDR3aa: ASSMSLETQY

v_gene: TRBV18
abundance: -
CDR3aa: ASSPGGPATNEKLF

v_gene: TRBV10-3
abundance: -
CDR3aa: ATRRIGDEKLF

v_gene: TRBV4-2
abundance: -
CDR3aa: ASSPGGTPLYNEQF

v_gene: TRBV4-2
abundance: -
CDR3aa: ASSQGPGQGNEKLF

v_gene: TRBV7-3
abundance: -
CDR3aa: ASSSGQGAFYEQY

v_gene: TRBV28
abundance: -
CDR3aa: ASSFGQTGNTIY